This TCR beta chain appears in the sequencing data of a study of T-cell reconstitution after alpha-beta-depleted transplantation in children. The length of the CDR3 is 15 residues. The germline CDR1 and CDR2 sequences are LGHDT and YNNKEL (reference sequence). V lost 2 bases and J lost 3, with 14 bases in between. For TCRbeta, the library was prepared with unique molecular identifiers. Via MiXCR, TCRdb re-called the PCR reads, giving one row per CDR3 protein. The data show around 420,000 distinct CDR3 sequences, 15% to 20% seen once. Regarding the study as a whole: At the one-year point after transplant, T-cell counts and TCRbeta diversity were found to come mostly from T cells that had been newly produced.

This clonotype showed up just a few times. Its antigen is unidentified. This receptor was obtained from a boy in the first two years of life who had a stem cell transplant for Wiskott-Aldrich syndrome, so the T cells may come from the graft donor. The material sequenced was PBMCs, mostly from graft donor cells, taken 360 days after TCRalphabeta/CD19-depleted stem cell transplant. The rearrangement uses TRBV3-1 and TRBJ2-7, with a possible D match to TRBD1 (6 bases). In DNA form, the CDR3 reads TGTGCCAGCAGCCAAACACCGGGACATAACTACGAGCAGTACTTC. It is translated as CASSQTPGHNYEQYF.